The entry below gives a single T cell receptor (beta chain) sequence along with its context. This entry belongs to a study of shared clonotypes between healthy human individuals. The study drew all its donors from Caucasian adults living in Nashville, Tennessee. With 5 bases clipped from V and 3 bases from J, the junction kept 3 bases outside the gene matches. This CDR3 is built from 14 residues. Germline CDR1 and CDR2: SGHAT and FQNNGV. Deep was the level at which the assay was run. Sequenced by immunoSEQ multiplex PCR; TCRdb stores in-frame clones only, minus some. This table holds roughly 2.5 million clones, over 85% found once.

Sample: naive CD4+ T cells sorted from blood. Regarding subset: CD45RA+ positively selected. The sequence came from a man between 18 and 29 years old in good health. This chain uses TRBV11-2 with TRBJ2-5; 10 nucleotides match TRBD1. In nucleotides, the CDR3 is TGTGCCAGCAGCGATGGGACAGGGGAAGAGACCCAGTACTTC. It encodes CASSDGTGEETQYF.